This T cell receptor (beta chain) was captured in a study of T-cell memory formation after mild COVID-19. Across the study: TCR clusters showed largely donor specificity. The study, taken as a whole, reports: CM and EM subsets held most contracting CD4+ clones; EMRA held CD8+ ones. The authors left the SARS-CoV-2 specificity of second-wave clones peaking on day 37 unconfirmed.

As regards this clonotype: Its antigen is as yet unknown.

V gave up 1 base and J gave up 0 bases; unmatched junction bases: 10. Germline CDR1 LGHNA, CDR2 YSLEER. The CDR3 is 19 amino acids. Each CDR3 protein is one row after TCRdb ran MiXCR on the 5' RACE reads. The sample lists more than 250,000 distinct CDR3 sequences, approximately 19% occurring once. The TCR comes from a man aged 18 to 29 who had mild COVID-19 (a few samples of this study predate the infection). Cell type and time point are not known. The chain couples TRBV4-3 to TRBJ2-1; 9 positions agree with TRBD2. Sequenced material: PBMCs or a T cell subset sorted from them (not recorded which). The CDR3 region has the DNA TGCGCCAGCAGCCAAGCGTGGCTAGCGGGGATGAGCTCCTACAATGAGCAGTTCTTC. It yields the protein CASSQAWLAGMSSYNEQFF.